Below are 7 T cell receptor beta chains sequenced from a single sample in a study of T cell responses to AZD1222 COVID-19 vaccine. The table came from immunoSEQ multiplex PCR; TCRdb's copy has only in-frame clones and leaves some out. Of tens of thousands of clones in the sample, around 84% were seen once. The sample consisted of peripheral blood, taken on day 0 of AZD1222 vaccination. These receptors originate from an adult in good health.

In DNA form, the CDR3 reads TGCAGCTGGAGGGCGGCCGAAGATACGCAGTATTTT. As protein: CSWRAAEDTQYF. V is TRBV29-1 and J is TRBJ2-3, with D perhaps matching TRBD2 (6 bases). The CDR3 is 12 residues long. Germline-derived CDR1 and CDR2 are SQVTM and ANQGSEA. The V end was cut by 8 bases, the J end by 5 bases, with 14 bases between.

CDR3 residues: CASSLVRGTQYF. In DNA form, the CDR3 reads TGTGCCAGCAGCTTAGTTCGGGGGACCCAGTACTTC. The chain is built from TRBV7-2 and TRBJ2-5, with D perhaps TRBD2 (5 bases). CDR1 and CDR2 from the germline V gene are SGHTA and FQGNSA. V was trimmed by 1 base and J by 7 bases, leaving 7 bases between them. The CDR3 extends over 12 amino acids.

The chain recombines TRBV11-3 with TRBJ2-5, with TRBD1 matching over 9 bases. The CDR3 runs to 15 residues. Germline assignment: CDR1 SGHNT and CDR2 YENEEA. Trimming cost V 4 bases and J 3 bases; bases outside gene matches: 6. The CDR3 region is CASSYRQGGEETQYF. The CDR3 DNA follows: TGTGCCAGCAGCTACCGACAGGGGGGAGAAGAGACCCAGTACTTC.

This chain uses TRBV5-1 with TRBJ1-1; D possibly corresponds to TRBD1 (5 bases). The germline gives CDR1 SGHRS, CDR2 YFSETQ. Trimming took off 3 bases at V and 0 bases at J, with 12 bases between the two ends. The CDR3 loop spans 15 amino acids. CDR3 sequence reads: CASSSMTVMNTEAFF. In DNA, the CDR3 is TGCGCCAGCAGCTCGATGACAGTTATGAACACTGAAGCTTTCTTT.

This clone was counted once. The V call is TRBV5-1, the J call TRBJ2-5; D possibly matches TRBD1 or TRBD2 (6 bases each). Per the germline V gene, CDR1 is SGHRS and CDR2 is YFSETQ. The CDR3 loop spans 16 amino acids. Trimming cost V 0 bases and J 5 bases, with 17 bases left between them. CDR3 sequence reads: CASSLDSLGGRETQYF. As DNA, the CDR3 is TGCGCCAGCAGCTTGGACTCCCTGGGGGGCCGCGAGACCCAGTACTTC.

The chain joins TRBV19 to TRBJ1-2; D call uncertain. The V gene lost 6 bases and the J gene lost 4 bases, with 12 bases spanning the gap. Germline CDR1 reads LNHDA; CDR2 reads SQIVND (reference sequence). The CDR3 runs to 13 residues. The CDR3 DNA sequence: TGTGCCAGTAGCCCCCCGACTGGCTATGGCTACACCTTC. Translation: CASSPPTGYGYTF.

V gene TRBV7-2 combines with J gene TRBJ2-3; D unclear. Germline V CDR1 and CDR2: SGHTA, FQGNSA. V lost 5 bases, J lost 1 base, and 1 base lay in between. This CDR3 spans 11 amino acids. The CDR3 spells CASSRTDTQYF. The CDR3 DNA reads TGTGCCAGCAGCCGCACAGATACGCAGTATTTT.